These T cell receptor beta chains were read from a single sample in a study of blood T cell repertoires in COVID-19. Assay: immunoSEQ multiplex PCR; the TCRdb copy retains only in-frame clones and omits some. Among around 70,000 clones, around 80% were seen once, and the ten largest hold under 30%. Sequencing was done on a sample of peripheral blood. These receptors were obtained from a human donor in a cohort sampled during active COVID-19. Each CDR3 is given with its conserved first and last residue.

j_gene: TRBJ2-1; v_gene: TRBV3-1/TRBV3-2; CDR3aa: CASSQQLGGGYNEQFF
j_gene: TRBJ2-3; v_gene: TRBV2; CDR3aa: CASRDGSTGRSTDTQYF
j_gene: TRBJ2-1; v_gene: TRBV6-5; CDR3aa: CASSPTHWSEQFF
j_gene: TRBJ2-3; v_gene: TRBV24-1; CDR3aa: CATSVGSGVHTDTQYF
j_gene: TRBJ2-1; v_gene: TRBV2; CDR3aa: CASSEGLGVYNEQFF
j_gene: TRBJ2-1; v_gene: TRBV18; CDR3aa: CASSPPGQGTSYNEQFF
j_gene: TRBJ1-6; v_gene: TRBV28; CDR3aa: CASKPSDKYSPLHF
j_gene: TRBJ2-2; v_gene: TRBV24-1; CDR3aa: CATSDPRGTGELFF
j_gene: TRBJ2-6; v_gene: TRBV2; CDR3aa: CASRRAFGANVLTF
j_gene: TRBJ2-1; v_gene: TRBV10-2; CDR3aa: CASKRAGSGRVSEQFF